This T cell receptor beta chain came from a study of control samples from healthy donors and cancer patients. The protocol was immunoSEQ multiplex PCR, while the TCRdb copy is restricted to in-frame clones and leaves out a portion. The sample includes fewer than 200,000 clones, around 93% of them seen just once. The CDR3 is made up of 16 amino acids. Germline lookup yields CDR1 DFQATT and CDR2 SNEGSKA (reference sequence). Trimming took 3 bases from V and 4 from J; bases not matched to a gene: 11. Sequenced material: blood. V is TRBV20-1 and J is TRBJ2-3, with 9 bases aligning to TRBD1. This receptor was obtained from a man in his late teens or twenties in good health. This CDR3 is CSASFPGTGWADTQYF. CDR3 nucleotides: TGCAGTGCTAGTTTTCCCGGGACAGGGTGGGCAGATACGCAGTATTTT.